This note documents a single T cell receptor (beta chain) sequence. This specimen belongs to a study of cytomegalovirus exposure and HLA in healthy donors. The PCR made use of 60 Vbeta and 13 Jbeta primers. Using immunoSEQ multiplex PCR, the repertoire was profiled, and TCRdb retains in-frame clones only, with some absent. The data show 120,000 or so clones, with over 75% seen just once and approximately 2% held by the top ten. This CDR3 region has 14 residues. Germline V gene lookup returns CDR1 MNHEY and CDR2 SMNVEV (reference sequence). The J segment lost 3 bases and the V segment lost 6 bases, leaving 6 bases of the junction unmatched.

The chain uses TRBV27 and TRBJ2-7, with 9 nucleotides matching TRBD2. The TCR comes from a man aged 35 to 55 in good health and CMV-seronegative. Source material: PBMCs. The CDR3 region is CASRVSGGFYEQYF. The DNA of the CDR3 is TGTGCCAGCAGGGTTAGCGGGGGTTTCTACGAGCAGTACTTC.